This record concerns one T cell receptor (beta chain) sequence. Its cognate antigen is unknown. Some clones are missing from TCRdb's copy, which holds only in-frame ones; the method was immunoSEQ multiplex PCR. The repertoire consists of some 300,000 clones, with more than 65% occurring once and the leading ten covering 6.7%. This sample is part of a study of cytotoxic CD8 clonotypes in ibrutinib-treated CLL. Study-level information: The study included some 10 relapsed/refractory and about 16 treatment-naive patients; roughly 18 had IGHV unmutated disease. Recorded responses included about 25 partial and 2 complete; following median about 70 months, roughly 15 stayed remitted and about 12 progressed.

V was clipped by 7 bases and J by 4 bases, with 19 bases between them. CDR1 and CDR2 (germline): SEHNR, FQNEAQ (reference sequence). The CDR3 sequence is 15 residues long. Study results and caveats: Clonality climbed at ibrutinib response, then dropped toward baseline at progression.

This specimen was PBMCs, taken before ibrutinib treatment. The TCR was taken from a human donor with chronic lymphocytic leukemia. V and J are TRBV7-9 and TRBJ2-5; the D gene could be TRBD1 or TRBD2 (6 bases each). CDR3 coding DNA: TGTGCCAGCACTTCAATGGGGGGCGCGGGAGAGACCCAGTACTTC. This translates into CASTSMGGAGETQYF.